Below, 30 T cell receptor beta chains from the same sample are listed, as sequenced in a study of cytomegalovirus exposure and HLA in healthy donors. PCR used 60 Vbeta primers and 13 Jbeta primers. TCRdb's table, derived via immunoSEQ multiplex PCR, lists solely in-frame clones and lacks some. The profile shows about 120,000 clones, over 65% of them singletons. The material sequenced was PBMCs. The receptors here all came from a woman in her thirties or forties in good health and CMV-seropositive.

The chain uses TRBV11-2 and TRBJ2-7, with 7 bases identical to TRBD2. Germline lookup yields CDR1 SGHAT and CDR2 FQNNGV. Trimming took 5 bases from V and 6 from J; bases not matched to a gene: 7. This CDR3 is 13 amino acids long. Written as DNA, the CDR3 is TGTGCCAGCAGCCGTGCGGGAGTCCGCGAGCAGTACTTC. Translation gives CASSRAGVREQYF.

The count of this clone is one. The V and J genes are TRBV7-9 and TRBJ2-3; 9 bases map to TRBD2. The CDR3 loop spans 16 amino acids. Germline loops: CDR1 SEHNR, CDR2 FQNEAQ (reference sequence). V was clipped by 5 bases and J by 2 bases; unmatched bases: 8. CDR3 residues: CASSPGTSSFTDTQYF. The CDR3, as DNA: TGTGCCAGCAGCCCGGGGACTAGCAGCTTCACAGATACGCAGTATTTT.

The CDR3 DNA reads as TGTGCCAGCAGCTTTAGAACAGGGGGGAGGTCACCCCTCCACTTT. Translating it yields CASSFRTGGRSPLHF. The chain is built from TRBV5-6 and TRBJ1-6; the match to TRBD1 covers 8 bases. Per the germline V gene, CDR1 is SGHDT and CDR2 is YYEEEE. The J segment lost 10 bases and the V segment lost 2 bases, leaving 8 bases of the junction unmatched. This CDR3 is 15 amino acids long.

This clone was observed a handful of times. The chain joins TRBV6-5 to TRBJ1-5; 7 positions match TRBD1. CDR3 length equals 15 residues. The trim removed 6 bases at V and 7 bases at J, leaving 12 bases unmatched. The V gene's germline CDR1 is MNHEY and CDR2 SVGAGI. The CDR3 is CASSPDREVGQPQHF. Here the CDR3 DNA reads TGTGCCAGCAGCCCAGACAGGGAAGTAGGCCAGCCCCAGCATTTT.

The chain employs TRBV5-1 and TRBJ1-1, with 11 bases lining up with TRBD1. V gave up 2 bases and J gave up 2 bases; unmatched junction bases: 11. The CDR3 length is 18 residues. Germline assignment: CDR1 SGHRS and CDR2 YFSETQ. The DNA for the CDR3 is TGCGCCAGCAGCTTAGGCCCCGGGACAGGGGGTAGTAACACTGAAGCTTTCTTT. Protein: CASSLGPGTGGSNTEAFF.

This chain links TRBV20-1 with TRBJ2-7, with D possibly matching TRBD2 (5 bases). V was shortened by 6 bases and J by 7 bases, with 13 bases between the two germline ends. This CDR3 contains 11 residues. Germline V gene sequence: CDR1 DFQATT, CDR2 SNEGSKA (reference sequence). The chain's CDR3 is CSAILVGEQYF. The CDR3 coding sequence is TGCAGTGCAATACTAGTGGGTGAGCAGTACTTC.

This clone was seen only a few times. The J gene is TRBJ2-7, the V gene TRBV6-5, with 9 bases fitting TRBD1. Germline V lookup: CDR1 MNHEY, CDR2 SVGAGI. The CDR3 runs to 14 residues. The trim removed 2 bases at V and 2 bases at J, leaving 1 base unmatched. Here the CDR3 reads CASSYRDRAYEQYF. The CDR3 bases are TGTGCCAGCAGTTACCGGGACAGGGCCTACGAGCAGTACTTC.

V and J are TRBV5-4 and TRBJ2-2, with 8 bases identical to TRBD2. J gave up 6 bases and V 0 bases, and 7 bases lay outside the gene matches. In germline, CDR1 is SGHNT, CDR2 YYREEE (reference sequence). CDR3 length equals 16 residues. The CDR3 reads CASSLVVGRAPGELFF. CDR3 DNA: TGTGCCAGCAGCTTGGTGGTCGGGAGGGCCCCCGGGGAGCTGTTTTTT.

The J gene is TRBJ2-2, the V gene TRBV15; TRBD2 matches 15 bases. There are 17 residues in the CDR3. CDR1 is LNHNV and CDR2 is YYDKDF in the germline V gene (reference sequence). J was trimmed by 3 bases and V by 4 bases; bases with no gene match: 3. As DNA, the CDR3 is TGTGCCACCAGCACCGGGACTAGCGGGAGGTACACCGGGGAGCTGTTTTTT. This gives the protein CATSTGTSGRYTGELFF.

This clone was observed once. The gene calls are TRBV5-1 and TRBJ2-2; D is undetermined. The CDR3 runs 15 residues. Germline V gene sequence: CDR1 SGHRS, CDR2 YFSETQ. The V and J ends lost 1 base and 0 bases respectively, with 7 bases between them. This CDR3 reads CASSLQTTNTGELFF. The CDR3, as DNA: TGCGCCAGCAGCTTGCAGACAACGAACACCGGGGAGCTGTTTTTT. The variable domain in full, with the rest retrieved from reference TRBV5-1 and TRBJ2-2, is KAGVTQTPRYLIKTRGQQVTLSCSPISGHRSVSWYQQTPGQGLQFLFEYFSETQRNKGNFPGRFSGRQFSNSRSEMNVSTLELGDSALYLCASSLQTTNTGELFFGEGSRLTVL.

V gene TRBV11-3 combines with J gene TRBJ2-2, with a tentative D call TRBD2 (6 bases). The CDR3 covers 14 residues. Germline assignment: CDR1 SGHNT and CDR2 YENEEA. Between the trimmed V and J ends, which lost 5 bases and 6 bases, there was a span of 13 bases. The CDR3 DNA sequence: TGTGCCAGCAGCCCGCAGAGGGAGGCCGGGGAGCTGTTTTTT. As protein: CASSPQREAGELFF.

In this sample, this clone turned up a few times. DNA of the CDR3: TGCGCCAGCAGCTTGGCCGTAGCGACTAGCACAGATACGCAGTATTTT. This translates into CASSLAVATSTDTQYF. The rearrangement uses TRBV5-1 and TRBJ2-3; possible D gene TRBD2, 5 bases. CDR3 size: 16 residues. The germline CDR1 and CDR2 sequences are SGHRS and YFSETQ. The V end lost 0 bases, the J end lost 0 bases, and 11 bases lay between the germline ends.

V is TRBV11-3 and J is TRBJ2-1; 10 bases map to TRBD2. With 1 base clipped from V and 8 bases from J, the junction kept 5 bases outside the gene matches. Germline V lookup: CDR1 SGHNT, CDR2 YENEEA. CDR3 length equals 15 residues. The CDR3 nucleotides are TGTGCCAGCAGCTTAGCTAGCGGGAGTCTCGATGAGCAGTTCTTC. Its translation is CASSLASGSLDEQFF.

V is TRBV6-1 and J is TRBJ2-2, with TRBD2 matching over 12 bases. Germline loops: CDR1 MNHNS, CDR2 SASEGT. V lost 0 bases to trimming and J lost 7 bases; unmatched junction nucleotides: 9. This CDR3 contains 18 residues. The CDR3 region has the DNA TGTGCCAGCAGTGAAGCGCTGGCTAGCGGGGGGGCCAGCGGGGAGCTGTTTTTT. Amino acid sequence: CASSEALASGGASGELFF.

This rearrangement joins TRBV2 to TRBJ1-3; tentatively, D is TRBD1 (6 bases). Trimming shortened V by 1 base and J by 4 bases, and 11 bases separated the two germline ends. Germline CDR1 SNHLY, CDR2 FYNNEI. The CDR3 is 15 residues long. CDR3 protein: CASSEEGTLGNTIYF. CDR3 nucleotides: TGTGCCAGCAGTGAAGAAGGGACACTAGGAAACACCATATATTTT.

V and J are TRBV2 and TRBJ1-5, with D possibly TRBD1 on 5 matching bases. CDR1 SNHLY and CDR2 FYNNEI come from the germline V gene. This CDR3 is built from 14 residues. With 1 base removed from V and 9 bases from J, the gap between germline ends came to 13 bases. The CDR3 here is CASSEGTRVLPQHF. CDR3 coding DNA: TGTGCCAGCAGTGAAGGGACACGGGTTTTGCCCCAGCATTTT.

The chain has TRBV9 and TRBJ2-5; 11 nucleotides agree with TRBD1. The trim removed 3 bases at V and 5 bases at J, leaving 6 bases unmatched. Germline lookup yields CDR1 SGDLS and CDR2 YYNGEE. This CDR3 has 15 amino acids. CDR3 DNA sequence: TGTGCCAGCAGCGCTGGGGACAGGGGGGGGGAGACCCAGTACTTC. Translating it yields CASSAGDRGGETQYF.

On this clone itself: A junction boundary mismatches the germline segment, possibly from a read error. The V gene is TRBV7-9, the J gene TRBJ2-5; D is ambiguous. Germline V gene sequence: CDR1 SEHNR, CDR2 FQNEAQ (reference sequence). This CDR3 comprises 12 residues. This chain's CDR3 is CSSSLVGETQYF. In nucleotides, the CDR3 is TGTTCCAGCAGCTTAGTCGGGGAGACCCAGTACTTC.

CDR3 bases: TGTGCCAGCAGTTACCTTAGAAGTGGGGCCAACGTCCTGACTTTC. Protein sequence: CASSYLRSGANVLTF. This rearrangement joins TRBV6-5 to TRBJ2-6; D remains ambiguous. Germline V gene sequence: CDR1 MNHEY, CDR2 SVGAGI. The CDR3 is 15 amino acids. Trimming took off 2 bases at V and 3 bases at J, with 8 bases between the two ends.

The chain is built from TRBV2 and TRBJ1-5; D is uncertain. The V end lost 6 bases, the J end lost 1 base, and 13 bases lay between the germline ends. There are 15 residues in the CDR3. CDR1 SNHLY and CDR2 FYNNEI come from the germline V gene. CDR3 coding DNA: TGTGCCAGCAGGAGGACTTTCCGGAGCAATCAGCCCCAGCATTTT. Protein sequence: CASRRTFRSNQPQHF.

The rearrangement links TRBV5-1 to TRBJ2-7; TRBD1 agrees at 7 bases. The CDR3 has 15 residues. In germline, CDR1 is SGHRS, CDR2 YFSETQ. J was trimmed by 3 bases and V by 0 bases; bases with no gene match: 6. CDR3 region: CASSLEGGLIYEQYF. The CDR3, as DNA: TGCGCCAGCAGCTTGGAAGGGGGCCTTATCTACGAGCAGTACTTC.

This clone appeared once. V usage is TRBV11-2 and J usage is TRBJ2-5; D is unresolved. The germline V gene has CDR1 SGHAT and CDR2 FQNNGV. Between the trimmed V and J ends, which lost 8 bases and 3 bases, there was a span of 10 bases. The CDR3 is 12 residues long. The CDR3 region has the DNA TGTGCCAGCTCCCTGGTAGAAGAGACCCAGTACTTC. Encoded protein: CASSLVEETQYF.

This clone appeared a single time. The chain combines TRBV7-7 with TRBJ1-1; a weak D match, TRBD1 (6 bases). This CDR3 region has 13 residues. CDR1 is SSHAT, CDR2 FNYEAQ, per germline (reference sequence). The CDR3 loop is CATSPDRDTEAFF. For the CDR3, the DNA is TGTGCTACCAGCCCGGACAGAGACACTGAAGCTTTCTTT.

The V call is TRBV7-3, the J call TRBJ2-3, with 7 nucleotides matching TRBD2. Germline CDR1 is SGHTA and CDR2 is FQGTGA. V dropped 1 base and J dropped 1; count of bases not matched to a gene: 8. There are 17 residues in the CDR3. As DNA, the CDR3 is TGTGCCAGCAGCTTAAGGCCGGCGGGAGCTCGCACAGATACGCAGTATTTT. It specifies CASSLRPAGARTDTQYF.

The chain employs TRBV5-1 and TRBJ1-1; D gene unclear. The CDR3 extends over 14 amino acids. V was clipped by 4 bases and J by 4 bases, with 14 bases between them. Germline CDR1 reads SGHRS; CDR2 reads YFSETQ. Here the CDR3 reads CASSRAGVGTEAFF. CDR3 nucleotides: TGCGCCAGCAGCCGAGCGGGCGTGGGCACTGAAGCTTTCTTT.

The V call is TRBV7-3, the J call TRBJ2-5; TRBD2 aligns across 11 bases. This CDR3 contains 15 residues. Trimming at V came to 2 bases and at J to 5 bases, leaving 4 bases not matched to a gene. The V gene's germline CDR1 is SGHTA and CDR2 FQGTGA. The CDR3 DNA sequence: TGTGCCAGCAGCTTAGGTCTAGCGGGAGGTGAGACCCAGTACTTC. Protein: CASSLGLAGGETQYF.

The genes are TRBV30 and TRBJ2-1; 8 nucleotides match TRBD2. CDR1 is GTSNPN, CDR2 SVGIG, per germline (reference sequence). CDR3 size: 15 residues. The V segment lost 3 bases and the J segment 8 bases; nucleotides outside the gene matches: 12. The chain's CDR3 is CAWSLRAGVVDEQFF. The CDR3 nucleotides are TGTGCCTGGAGCCTTAGAGCGGGAGTGGTGGATGAGCAGTTCTTC.

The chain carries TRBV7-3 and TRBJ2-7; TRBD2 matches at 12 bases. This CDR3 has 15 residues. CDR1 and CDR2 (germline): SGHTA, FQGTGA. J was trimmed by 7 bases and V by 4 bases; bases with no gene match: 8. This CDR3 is CASSSLAGGPGEQYF. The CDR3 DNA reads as TGTGCCAGCAGCTCCCTAGCGGGAGGGCCGGGGGAGCAGTACTTC.

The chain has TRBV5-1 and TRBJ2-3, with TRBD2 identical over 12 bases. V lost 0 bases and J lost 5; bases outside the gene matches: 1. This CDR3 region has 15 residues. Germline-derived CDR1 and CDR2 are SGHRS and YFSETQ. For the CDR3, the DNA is TGCGCCAGCAGCTTGGCTAGCGGGGGGGGAGATACGCAGTATTTT. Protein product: CASSLASGGGDTQYF.

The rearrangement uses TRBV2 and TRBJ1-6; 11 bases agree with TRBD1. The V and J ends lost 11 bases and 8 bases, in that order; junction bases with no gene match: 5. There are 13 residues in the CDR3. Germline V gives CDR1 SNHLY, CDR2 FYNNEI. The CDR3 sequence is CAGTGQGDSPLHF. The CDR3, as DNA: TGTGCCGGGACGGGACAGGGGGATTCACCCCTCCACTTT.